The 5 T cell receptor beta chains presented below share a single source sample, sequenced in a study of vaccination effects on CD4 cells after COVID-19. Antigen-specific CD4+ T cells were first expanded with viral peptide pools by the ViraFEST assay and only then sequenced. It was after more than 8 days of culture that CD4+ T cells were isolated. Their SARS-CoV-2 infection, verified by PCR, occurred between March and December 2020. Libraries were prepared by immunoSEQ multiplex PCR; TCRdb keeps only in-frame clonotypes and omits some of them. The sample shows nearly 45,000 clones, roughly 70% of them seen only once. These receptors are not linked to any known antigen. Here the sequenced sample was CD4+ T cells from PBMCs cultured with a peptide pool, taken before COVID-19 vaccination. These receptors all come from a human donor who had a prior SARS-CoV-2 infection.

This chain links TRBV27 with TRBJ1-6; D gene ambiguous. The CDR3 totals 14 residues. V was trimmed by 9 bases and J by 7 bases, leaving 16 bases between them. Germline V CDR1 and CDR2: MNHEY, SMNVEV (reference sequence). CDR3 residues: CASSRKGSNSPLHF. The CDR3 nucleotides read TGTGCCAGTTCCAGGAAGGGTTCGAATTCACCCCTCCACTTT.

The chain couples TRBV5-4 to TRBJ2-7; D is perhaps TRBD1 (6 bases). The germline V and J ends were trimmed by 4 bases and 6 bases, with 14 bases remaining between them. Per the germline V gene, CDR1 is SGHNT and CDR2 is YYREEE (reference sequence). This CDR3 comprises 13 residues. The CDR3 reads CASSPRTVSEQYF. The CDR3 DNA sequence: TGTGCCAGCAGCCCGCGGACAGTCAGCGAGCAGTACTTC. The entire variable domain, with the rest obtained from reference TRBV5-4 and TRBJ2-7, is as follows: ETGVTQSPTHLIKTRGQQVTLRCSSQSGHNTVSWYQQALGQGPQFIFQYYREEENGRGNFPPRFSGLQFPNYSSELNVNALELDDSALYLCASSPRTVSEQYFGPGTRLTVT.

V usage is TRBV6-2 or TRBV6-3 and J usage is TRBJ2-2; 13 nucleotides match TRBD2. V was clipped by 5 bases and J by 5 bases; unmatched bases: 8. This CDR3 region has 17 residues. Germline-derived CDR1 and CDR2 are MNHEY and SVGEGT. The CDR3 DNA reads as TGTGCCAGCAGTGACGGACTAGCGGGAGCCCAGACCGGGGAGCTGTTTTTT. This codes for CASSDGLAGAQTGELFF.

In DNA form, the CDR3 reads TGTGCCAGCAGCTTAGGGGGTCCGGGACAGGGGAATGAAAAACTGTTTTTT. Protein: CASSLGGPGQGNEKLFF. The chain links TRBV7-2 to TRBJ1-4, with 10 positions matching TRBD1. In germline, CDR1 is SGHTA, CDR2 FQGNSA. The CDR3 runs 17 residues. The V segment lost 1 base and the J segment 5 bases; nucleotides outside the gene matches: 7.

The chain links TRBV11-2 to TRBJ2-1; 7 bases are shared with TRBD1. CDR3 length: 14 amino acids. Germline values: CDR1 SGHAT, CDR2 FQNNGV. With 3 bases clipped from V and 4 bases from J, the junction kept 3 bases outside the gene matches. CDR3 region: CASSFQGVYNEQFF. The DNA of the CDR3 is TGTGCCAGCAGCTTTCAGGGGGTGTACAATGAGCAGTTCTTC.